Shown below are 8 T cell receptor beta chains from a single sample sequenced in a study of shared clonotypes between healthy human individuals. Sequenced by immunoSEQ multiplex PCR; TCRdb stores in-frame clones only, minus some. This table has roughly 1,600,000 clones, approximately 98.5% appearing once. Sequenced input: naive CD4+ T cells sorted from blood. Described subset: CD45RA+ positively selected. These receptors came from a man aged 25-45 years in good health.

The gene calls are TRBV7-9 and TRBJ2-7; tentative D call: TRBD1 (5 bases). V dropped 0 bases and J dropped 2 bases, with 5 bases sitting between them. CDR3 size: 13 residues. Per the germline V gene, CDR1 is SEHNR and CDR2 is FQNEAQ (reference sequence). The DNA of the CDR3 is TGTGCCAGCAGCTTAGCGGACACCTACGAGCAGTACTTC. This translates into CASSLADTYEQYF.

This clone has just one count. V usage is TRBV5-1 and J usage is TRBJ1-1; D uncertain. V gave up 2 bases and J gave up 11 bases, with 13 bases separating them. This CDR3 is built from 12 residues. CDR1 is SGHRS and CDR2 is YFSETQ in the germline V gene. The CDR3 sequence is CASSLTGPYAFF. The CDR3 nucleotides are TGCGCCAGCAGCTTAACCGGTCCTTACGCTTTCTTT. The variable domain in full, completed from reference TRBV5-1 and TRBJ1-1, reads KAGVTQTPRYLIKTRGQQVTLSCSPISGHRSVSWYQQTPGQGLQFLFEYFSETQRNKGNFPGRFSGRQFSNSRSEMNVSTLELGDSALYLCASSLTGPYAFFGQGTRLTVV.

The CDR3 reads CASSDGDSLSEKLFF. CDR3 nucleotides: TGCGCCAGCAGCGATGGGGACAGTTTAAGCGAAAAACTGTTTTTT. The chain is built from TRBV5-1 and TRBJ1-4, with 7 bases lining up with TRBD1. V lost 4 bases and J lost 8; bases outside the gene matches: 11. Germline-derived CDR1 and CDR2 are SGHRS and YFSETQ. The CDR3 has 15 amino acids.

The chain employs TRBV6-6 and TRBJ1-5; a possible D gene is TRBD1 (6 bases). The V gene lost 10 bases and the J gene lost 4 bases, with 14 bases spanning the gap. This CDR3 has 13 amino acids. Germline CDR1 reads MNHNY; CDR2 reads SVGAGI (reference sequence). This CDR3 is CATAETGNQPQHF. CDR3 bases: TGTGCCACCGCCGAGACAGGTAATCAGCCCCAGCATTTT.

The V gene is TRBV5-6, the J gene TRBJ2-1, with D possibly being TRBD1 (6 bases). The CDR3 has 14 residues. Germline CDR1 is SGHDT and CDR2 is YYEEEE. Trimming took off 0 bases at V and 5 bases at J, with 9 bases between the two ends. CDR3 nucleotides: TGTGCCAGCAGCTTGGAGGCAGGGGACAATGAGCAGTTCTTC. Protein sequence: CASSLEAGDNEQFF.

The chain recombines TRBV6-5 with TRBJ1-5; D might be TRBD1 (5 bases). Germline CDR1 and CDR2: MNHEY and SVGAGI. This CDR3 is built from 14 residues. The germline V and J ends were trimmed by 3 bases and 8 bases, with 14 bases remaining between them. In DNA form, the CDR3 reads TGTGCCAGCAGTTATAGGGGAGACAAAAAGCCCCAGCATTTT. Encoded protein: CASSYRGDKKPQHF.

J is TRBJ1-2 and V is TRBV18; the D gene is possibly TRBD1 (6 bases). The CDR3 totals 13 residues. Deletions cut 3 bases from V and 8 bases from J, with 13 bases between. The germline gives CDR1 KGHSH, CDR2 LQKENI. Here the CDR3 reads CASSPGQTLGYTF. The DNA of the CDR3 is TGTGCCAGCTCACCTGGACAGACATTAGGCTACACCTTC.

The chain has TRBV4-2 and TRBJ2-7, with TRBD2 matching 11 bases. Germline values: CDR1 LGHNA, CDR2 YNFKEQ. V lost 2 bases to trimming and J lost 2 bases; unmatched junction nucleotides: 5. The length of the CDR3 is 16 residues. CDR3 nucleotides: TGTGCCAGCAGCCAACTGACTAGCGGGGCTACCTACGAGCAGTACTTC. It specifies CASSQLTSGATYEQYF.